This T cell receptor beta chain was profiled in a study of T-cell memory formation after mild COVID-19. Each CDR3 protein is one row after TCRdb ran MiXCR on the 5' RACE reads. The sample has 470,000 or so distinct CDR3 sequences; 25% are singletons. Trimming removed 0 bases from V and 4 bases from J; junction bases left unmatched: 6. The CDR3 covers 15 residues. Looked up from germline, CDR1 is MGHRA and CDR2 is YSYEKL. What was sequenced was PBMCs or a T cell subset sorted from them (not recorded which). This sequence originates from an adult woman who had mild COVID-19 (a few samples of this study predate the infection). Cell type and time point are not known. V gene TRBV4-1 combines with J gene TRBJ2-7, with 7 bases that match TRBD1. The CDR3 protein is CASSQDEGAGYEQYF. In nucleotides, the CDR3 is TGCGCCAGCAGCCAAGATGAGGGGGCTGGATACGAGCAGTACTTC.